The following is a TCR beta chain sequence with its context. Original analysis: Reference gene primer amplification in the assay estimated nucleated cell counts. Some clones are missing from TCRdb's copy, which holds only in-frame ones; the method was immunoSEQ multiplex PCR. The V and J calls and clone size are taken from that table; D and trimming were inferred from the DNA. The sample lists approximately 160,000 clones, roughly 81% occurring once. Germline V gives CDR1 LNHDA, CDR2 SQIVND (reference sequence). The CDR3 covers 16 residues. The V end was cut by 4 bases, the J end by 0 bases, with 13 bases between. The entry originates in a study of blood T cell repertoires in COVID-19. At the level of the study: Donors in the United States, Italy and Spain gave samples during acute or convalescent COVID-19. Sources were T cells, B-cell-depleted T cells, or PBMCs; the material itself was cDNA or gDNA.

This TCR was recovered from a man aged 35 to 55 who had recovered from COVID-19. The chain uses TRBV19 and TRBJ1-5; D is unresolved. Sequenced sample: peripheral blood. CDR3 amino acids: CASSRRVSYSNQPQHF. The CDR3 nucleotides are TGTGCCAGTAGTAGACGGGTCTCCTATAGCAATCAGCCCCAGCATTTT.